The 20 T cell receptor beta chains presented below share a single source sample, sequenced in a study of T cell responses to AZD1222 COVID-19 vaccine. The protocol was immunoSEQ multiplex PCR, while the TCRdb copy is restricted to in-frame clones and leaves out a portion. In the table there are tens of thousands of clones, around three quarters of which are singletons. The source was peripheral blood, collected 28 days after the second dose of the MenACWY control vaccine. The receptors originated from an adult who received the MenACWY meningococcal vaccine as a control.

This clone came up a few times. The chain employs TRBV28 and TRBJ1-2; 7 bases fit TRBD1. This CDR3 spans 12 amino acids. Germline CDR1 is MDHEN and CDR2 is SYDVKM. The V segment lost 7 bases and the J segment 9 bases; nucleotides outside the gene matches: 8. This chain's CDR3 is CASTPDRVRYTF. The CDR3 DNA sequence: TGTGCCAGCACGCCCGACAGGGTGCGCTACACCTTC.

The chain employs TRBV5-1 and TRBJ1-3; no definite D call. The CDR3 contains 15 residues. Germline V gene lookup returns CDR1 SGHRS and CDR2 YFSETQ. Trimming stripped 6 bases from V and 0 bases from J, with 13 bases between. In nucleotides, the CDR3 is TGCGCCAGCACCACACTGCCGAGCTCTGGAAACACCATATATTTT. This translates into CASTTLPSSGNTIYF.

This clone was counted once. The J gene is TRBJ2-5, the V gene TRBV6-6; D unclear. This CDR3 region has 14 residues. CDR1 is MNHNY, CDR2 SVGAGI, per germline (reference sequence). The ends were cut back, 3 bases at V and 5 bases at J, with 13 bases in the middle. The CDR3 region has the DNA TGTGCCAGCAGTTATGACTGGCTCGGGGAGACCCAGTACTTC. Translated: CASSYDWLGETQYF.

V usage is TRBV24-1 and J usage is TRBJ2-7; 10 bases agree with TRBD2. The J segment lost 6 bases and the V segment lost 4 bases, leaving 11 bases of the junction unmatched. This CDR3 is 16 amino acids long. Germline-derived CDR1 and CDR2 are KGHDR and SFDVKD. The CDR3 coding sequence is TGTGCCACCAGTGACTCCTCTTCTAGCGGGAGCCCCGAGCAGTACTTC. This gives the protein CATSDSSSSGSPEQYF.

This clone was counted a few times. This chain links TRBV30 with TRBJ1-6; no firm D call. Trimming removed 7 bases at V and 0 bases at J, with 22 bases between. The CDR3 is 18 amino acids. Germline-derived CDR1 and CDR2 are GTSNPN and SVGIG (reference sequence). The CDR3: CASQSRPGQRSYNSPLHF. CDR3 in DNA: TGTGCCTCCCAGTCAAGGCCAGGTCAACGCTCCTATAATTCACCCCTCCACTTT.

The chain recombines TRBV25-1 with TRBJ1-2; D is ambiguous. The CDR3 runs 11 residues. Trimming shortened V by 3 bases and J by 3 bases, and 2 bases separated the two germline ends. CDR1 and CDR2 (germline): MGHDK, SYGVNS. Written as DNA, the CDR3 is TGTGCCAGCAGTGAGTACTATGGCTACACCTTC. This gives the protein CASSEYYGYTF.

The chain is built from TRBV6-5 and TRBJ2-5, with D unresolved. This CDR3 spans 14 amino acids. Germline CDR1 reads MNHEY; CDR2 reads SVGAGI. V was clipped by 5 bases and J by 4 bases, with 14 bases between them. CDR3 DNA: TGTGCCAGCAGTCCCTTCGGAACGGCAGAGACCCAGTACTTC. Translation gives CASSPFGTAETQYF.

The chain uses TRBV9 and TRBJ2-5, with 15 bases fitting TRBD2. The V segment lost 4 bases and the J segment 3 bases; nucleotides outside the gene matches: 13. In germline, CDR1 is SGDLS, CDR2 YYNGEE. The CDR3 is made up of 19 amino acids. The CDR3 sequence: CASSTPPGLAGGPKETQYF. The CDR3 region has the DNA TGTGCCAGCAGCACCCCTCCGGGACTAGCGGGAGGACCCAAAGAGACCCAGTACTTC.

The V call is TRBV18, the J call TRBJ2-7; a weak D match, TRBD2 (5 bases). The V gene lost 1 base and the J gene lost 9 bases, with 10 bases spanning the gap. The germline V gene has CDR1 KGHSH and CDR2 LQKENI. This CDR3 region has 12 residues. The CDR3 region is CASSPLEGAQYF. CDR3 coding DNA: TGTGCCAGCTCACCACTTGAGGGCGCGCAGTACTTC. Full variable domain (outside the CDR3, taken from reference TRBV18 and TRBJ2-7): NAGVMQNPRHLVRRRGQEARLRCSPMKGHSHVYWYRQLPEEGLKFMVYLQKENIIDESGMPKERFSAEFPKEGPSILRIQQVVRGDSAAYFCASSPLEGAQYFGPGTRLTVT.

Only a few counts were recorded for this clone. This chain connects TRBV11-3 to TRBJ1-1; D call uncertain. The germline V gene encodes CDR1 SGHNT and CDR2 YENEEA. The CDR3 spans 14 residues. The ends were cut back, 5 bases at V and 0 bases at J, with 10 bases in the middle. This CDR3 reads CASSRDGVNTEAFF. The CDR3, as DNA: TGTGCCAGCAGCCGTGACGGAGTGAACACTGAAGCTTTCTTT.

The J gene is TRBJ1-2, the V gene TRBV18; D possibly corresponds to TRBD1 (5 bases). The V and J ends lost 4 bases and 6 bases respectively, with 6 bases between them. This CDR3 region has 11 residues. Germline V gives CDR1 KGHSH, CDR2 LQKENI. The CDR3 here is CASSQQDGYTF. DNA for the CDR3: TGTGCCAGCTCACAACAGGATGGCTACACCTTC.

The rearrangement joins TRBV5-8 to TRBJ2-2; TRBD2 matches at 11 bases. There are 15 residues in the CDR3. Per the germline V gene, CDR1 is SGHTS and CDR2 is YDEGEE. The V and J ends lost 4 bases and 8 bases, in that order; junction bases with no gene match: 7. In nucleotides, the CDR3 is TGTGCCAGCAGCCCGGGGACTAGCGGTCGGGGGGAGCTGTTTTTT. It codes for CASSPGTSGRGELFF.

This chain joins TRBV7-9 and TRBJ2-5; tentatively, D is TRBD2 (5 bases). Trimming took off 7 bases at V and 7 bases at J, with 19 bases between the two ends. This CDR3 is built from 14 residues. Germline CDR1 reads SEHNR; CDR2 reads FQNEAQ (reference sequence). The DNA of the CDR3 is TGTGCCAGCACACGAGGGAATCCAGGAGGGACCCAGTACTTC. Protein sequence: CASTRGNPGGTQYF.

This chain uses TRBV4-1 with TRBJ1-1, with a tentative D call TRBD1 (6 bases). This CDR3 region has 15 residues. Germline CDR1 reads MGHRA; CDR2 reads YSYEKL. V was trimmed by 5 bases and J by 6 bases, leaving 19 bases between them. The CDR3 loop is CASSGLIRGVAEAFF. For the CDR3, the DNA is TGCGCCAGCAGCGGTCTGATTAGGGGGGTGGCTGAAGCTTTCTTT.

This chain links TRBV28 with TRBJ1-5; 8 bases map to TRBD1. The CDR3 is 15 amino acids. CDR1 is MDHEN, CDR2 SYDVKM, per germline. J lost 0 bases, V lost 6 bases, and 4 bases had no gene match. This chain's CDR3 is CASRITGGSNQPQHF. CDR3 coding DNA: TGTGCCAGCAGGATAACAGGGGGTAGCAATCAGCCCCAGCATTTT.

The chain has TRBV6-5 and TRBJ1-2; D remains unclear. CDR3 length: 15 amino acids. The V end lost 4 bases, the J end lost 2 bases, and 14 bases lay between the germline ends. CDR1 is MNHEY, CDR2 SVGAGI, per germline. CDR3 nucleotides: TGTGCCAGCAGTTCACCGACGGAGGGAAACTATGGCTACACCTTC. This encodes CASSSPTEGNYGYTF.

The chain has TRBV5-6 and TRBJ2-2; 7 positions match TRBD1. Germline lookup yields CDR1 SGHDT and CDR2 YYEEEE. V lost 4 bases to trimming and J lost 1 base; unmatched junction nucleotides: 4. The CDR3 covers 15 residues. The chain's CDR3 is CASSLGQVNTGELFF. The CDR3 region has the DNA TGTGCCAGCAGCCTCGGACAGGTGAACACCGGGGAGCTGTTTTTT.

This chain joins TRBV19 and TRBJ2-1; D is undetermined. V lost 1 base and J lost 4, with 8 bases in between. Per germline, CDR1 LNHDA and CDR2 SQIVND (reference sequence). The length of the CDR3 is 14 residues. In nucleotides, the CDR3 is TGTGCCAGTAGTATAGGGACCAAGTACAATGAGCAGTTCTTC. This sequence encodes CASSIGTKYNEQFF.

CDR3 sequence reads: CAWSGRQDLYVYGYTF. The CDR3, as DNA: TGTGCCTGGAGTGGTCGACAGGACCTCTACGTCTATGGCTACACCTTC. The chain is built from TRBV30 and TRBJ1-2, with a weak D call TRBD1 (6 bases). Looked up from germline, CDR1 is GTSNPN and CDR2 is SVGIG (reference sequence). The CDR3 is 16 amino acids. Trimming removed 1 base from V and 4 bases from J, with 19 bases in between.

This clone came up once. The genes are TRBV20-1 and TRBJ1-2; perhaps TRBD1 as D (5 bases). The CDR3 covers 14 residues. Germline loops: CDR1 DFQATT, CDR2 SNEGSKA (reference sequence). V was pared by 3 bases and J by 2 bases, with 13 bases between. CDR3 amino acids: CSASQGRSNYGYTF. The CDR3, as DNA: TGCAGTGCTAGTCAGGGCAGGTCCAACTATGGCTACACCTTC.